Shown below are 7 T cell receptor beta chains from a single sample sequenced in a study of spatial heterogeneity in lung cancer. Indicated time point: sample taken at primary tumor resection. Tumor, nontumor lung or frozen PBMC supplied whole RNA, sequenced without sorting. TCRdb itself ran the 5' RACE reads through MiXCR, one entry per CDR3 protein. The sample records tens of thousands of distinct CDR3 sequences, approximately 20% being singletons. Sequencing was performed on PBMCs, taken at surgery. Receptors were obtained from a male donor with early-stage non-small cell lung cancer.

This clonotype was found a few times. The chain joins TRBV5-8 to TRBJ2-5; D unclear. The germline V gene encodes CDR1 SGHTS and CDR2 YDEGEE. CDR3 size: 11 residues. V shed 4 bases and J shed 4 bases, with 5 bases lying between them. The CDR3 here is CASSRRETQYF. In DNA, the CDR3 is TGTGCCAGCAGCCGAAGAGAGACCCAGTACTTC. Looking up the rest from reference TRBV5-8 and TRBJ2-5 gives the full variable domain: EAGVTQSPTHLIKTRGQQATLRCSPISGHTSVYWYQQALGLGLQFLLWYDEGEERNRGNFPPRFSGRQFPNYSSELNVNALELEDSALYLCASSRRETQYFGPGTRLLVL.

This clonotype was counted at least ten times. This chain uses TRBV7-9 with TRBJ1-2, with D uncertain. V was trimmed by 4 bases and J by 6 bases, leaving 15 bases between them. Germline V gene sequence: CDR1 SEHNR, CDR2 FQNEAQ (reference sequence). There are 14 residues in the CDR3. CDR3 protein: CASSSNPGRDGYTF. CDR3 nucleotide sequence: TGTGCCAGCAGCTCCAATCCGGGGAGGGATGGCTACACCTTC.

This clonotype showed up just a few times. CDR3 loop: CSARDAASGRISYEQYF. DNA for the CDR3: TGCAGTGCTAGAGATGCGGCTAGCGGGCGAATATCCTACGAGCAGTACTTC. The chain has TRBV20-1 and TRBJ2-7; TRBD2 aligns across 8 bases. The V gene end was trimmed by 0 bases and the J gene end by 1 base; junction bases not matched to a gene: 11. Germline lookup yields CDR1 DFQATT and CDR2 SNEGSKA (reference sequence). There are 17 residues in the CDR3.

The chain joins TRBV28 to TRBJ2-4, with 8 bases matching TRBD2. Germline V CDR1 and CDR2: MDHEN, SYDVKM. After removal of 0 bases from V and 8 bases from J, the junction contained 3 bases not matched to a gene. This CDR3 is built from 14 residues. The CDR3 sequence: CASSLWRGEYIQYF. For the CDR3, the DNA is TGTGCCAGCAGTTTATGGCGGGGGGAATACATTCAGTACTTC.

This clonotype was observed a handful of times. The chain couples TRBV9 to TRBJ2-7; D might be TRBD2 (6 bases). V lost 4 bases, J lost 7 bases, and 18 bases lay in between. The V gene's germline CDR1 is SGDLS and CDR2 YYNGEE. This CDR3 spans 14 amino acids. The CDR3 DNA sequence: TGTGCCAGCAGCCCGGGACTCTCCAACCCGGAGCAGTACTTC. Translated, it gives CASSPGLSNPEQYF.

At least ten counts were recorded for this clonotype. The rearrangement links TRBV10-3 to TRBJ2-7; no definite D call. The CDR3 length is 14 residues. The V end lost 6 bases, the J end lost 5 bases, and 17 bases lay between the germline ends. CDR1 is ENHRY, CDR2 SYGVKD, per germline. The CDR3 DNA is TGTGCCATCAGCATCACCAGGCTGGGCCACGAGCAGTACTTC. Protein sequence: CAISITRLGHEQYF.

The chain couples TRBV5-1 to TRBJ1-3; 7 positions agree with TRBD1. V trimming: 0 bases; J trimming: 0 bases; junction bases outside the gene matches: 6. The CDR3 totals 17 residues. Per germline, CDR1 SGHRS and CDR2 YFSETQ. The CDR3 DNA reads TGCGCCAGCAGCTTGGGGCCACAGGGGAGCTCTGGAAACACCATATATTTT. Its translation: CASSLGPQGSSGNTIYF.